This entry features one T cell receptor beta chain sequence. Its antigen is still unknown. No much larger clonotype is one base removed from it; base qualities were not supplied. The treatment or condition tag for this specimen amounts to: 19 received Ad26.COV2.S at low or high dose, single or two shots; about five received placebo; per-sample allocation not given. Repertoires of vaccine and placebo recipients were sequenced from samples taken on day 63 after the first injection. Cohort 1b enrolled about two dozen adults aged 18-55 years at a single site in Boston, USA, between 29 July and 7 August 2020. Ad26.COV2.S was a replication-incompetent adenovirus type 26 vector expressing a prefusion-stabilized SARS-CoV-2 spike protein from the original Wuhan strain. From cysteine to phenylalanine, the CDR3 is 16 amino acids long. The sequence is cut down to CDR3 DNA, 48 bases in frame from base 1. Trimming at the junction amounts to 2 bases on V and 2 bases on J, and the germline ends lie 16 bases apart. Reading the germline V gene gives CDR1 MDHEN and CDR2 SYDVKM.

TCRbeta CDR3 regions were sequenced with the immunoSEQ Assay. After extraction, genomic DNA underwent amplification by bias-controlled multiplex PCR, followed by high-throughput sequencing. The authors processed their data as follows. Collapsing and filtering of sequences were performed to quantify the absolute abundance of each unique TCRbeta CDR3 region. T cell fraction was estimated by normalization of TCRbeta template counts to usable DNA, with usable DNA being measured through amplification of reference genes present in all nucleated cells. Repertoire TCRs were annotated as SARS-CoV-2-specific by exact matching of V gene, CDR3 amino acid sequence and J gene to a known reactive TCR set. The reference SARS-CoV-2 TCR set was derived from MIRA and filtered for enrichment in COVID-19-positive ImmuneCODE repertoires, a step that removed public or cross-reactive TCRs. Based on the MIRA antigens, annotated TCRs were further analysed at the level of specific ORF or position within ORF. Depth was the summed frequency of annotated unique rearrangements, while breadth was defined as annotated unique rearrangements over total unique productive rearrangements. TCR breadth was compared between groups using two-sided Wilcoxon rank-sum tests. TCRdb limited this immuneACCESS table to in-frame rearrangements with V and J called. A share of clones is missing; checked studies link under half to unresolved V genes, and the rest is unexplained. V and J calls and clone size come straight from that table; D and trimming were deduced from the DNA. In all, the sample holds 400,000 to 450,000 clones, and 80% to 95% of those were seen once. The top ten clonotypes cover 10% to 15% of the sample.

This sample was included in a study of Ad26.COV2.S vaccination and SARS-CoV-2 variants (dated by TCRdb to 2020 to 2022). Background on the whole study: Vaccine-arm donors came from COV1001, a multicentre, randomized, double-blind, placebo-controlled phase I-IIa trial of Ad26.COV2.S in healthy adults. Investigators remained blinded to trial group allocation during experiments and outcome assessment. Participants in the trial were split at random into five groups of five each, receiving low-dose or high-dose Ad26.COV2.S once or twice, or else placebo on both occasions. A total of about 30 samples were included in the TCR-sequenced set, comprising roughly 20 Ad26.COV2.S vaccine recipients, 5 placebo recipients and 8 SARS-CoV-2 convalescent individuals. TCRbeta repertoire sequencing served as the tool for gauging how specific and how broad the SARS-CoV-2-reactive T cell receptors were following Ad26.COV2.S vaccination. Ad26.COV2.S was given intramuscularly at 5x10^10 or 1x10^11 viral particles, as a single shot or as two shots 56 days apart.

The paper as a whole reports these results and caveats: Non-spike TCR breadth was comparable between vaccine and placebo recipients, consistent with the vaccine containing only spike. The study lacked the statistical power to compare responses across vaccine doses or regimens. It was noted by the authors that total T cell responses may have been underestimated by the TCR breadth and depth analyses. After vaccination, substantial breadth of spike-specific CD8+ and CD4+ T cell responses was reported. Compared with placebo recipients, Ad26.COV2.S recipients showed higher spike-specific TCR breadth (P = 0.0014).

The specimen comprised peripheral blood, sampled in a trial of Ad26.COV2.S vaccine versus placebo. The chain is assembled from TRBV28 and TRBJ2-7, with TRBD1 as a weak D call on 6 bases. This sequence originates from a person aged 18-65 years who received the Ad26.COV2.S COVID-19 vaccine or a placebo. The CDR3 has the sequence CASSLKRGWQPYEQYF. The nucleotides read TGTGCCAGCAGTTTAAAGAGGGGGTGGCAGCCCTACGAGCAGTACTTC.